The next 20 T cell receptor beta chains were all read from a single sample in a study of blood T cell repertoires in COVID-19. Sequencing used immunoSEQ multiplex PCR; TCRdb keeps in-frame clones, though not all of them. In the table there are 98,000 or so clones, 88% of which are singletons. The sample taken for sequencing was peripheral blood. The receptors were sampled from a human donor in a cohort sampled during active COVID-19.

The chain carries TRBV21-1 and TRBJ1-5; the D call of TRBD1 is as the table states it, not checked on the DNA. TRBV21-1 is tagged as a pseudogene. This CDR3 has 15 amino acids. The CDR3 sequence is CASSKGQGSNQPQHF. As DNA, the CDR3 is TGTGCCAGCAGCAAAGGACAGGGGAGCAATCAGCCCCAGCATTTT.

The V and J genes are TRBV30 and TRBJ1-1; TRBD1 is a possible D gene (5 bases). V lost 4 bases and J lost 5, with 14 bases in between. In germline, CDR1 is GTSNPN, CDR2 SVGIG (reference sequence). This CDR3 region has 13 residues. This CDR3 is CAWNVQGGTEAFF. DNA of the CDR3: TGTGCCTGGAATGTGCAGGGAGGAACTGAAGCTTTCTTT.

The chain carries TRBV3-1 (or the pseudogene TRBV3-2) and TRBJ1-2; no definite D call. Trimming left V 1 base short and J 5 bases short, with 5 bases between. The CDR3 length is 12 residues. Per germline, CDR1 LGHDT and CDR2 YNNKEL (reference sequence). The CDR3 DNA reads TGTGCCAGCAGCCAAGCCTATTATGGCTACACCTTC. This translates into CASSQAYYGYTF.

CDR3 DNA: TGCGCCAGCAGCTTGGGCCACTGGGAGGGTTACAATGAGCAGTTCTTC. Residues: CASSLGHWEGYNEQFF. The chain recombines TRBV5-1 with TRBJ2-1; 7 bases map to TRBD2. The V gene end was trimmed by 0 bases and the J gene end by 4 bases; junction bases not matched to a gene: 7. CDR1 is SGHRS and CDR2 is YFSETQ in the germline V gene. This CDR3 region has 16 residues.

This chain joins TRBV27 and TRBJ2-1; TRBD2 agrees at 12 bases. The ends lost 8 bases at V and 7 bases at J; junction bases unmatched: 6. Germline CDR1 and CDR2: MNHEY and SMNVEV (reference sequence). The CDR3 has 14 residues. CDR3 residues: CASASGRAYNEQFF. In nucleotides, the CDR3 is TGTGCCAGCGCTAGCGGGAGGGCATATAATGAGCAGTTCTTC.

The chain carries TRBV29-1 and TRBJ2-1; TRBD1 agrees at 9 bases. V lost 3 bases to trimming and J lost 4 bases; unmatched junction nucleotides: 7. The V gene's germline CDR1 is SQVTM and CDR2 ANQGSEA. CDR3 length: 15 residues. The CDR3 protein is CSVEGQGTGYNEQFF. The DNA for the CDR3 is TGCAGCGTTGAGGGACAGGGTACTGGTTACAATGAGCAGTTCTTC.

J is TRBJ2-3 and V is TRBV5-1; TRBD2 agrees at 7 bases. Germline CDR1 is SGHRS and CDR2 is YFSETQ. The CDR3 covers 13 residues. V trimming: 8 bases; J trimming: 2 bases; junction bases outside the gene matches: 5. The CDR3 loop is CASQRDPTDTQYF. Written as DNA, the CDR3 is TGCGCCAGTCAGCGGGACCCCACAGATACGCAGTATTTT.

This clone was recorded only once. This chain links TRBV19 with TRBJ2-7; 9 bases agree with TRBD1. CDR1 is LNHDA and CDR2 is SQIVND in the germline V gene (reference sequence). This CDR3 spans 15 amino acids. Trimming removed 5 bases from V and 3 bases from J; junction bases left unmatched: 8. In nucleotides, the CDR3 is TGTGCCAGTAGTCCCGGGACAGGGCATTTCTACGAGCAGTACTTC. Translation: CASSPGTGHFYEQYF.

CDR3 nucleotide sequence: TGTGCCAGCAGTGAAAGACAGGGGACTAATTCACCCCTCCACTTT. It codes for CASSERQGTNSPLHF. V and J are TRBV2 and TRBJ1-6, with TRBD1 matching 8 bases. The CDR3 sequence is 15 residues long. Per the germline V gene, CDR1 is SNHLY and CDR2 is FYNNEI. V lost 2 bases to trimming and J lost 6 bases; unmatched junction nucleotides: 3.

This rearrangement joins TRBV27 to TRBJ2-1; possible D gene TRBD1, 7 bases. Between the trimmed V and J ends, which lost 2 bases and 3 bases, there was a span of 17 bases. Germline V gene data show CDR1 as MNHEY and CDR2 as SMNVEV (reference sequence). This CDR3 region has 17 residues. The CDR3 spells CASSLIRGTGLYNEQFF. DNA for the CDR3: TGTGCCAGCAGTTTAATCAGGGGGACGGGACTCTACAATGAGCAGTTCTTC.

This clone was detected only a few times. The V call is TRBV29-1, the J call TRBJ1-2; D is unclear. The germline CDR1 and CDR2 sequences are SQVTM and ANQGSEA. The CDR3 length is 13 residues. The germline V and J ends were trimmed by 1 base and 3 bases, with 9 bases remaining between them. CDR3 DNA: TGCAGCGTTGAAGGGGCAGCTTACTATGGCTACACCTTC. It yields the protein CSVEGAAYYGYTF.

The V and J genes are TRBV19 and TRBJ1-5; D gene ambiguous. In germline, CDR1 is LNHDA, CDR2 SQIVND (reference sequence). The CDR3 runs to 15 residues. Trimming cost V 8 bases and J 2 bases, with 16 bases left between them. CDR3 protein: CASQLAGFGNQPQHF. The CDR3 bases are TGTGCCAGTCAATTGGCCGGGTTTGGCAATCAGCCCCAGCATTTT.

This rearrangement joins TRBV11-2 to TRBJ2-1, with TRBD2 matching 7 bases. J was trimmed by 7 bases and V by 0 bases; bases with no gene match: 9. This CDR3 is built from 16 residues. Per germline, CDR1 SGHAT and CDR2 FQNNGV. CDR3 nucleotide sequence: TGTGCCAGCAGCTTAGATTGGGCGGGAGAATGGAATGAGCAGTTCTTC. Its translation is CASSLDWAGEWNEQFF.

CDR3 coding DNA: TGTGCCAGCAGTTCCTTGGGCGGGGAATCCTACGAGCAGTACTTC. Its translation is CASSSLGGESYEQYF. The chain joins TRBV28 to TRBJ2-7; D might be TRBD2 (6 bases). This CDR3 is 15 amino acids long. In germline, CDR1 is MDHEN, CDR2 SYDVKM. V lost 4 bases and J 1 base, leaving 14 bases between the germline ends.

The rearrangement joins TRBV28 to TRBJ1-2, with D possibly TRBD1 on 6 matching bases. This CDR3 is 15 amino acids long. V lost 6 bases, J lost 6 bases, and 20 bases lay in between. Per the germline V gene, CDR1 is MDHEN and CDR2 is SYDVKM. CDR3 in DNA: TGTGCCAGCAGCTTCTATCTACAGGGATTTGATGGCTACACCTTC. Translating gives CASSFYLQGFDGYTF.

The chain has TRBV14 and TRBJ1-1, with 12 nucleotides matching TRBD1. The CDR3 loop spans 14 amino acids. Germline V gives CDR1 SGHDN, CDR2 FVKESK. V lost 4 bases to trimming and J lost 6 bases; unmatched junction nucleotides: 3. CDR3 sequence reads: CASSRGTGGPEAFF. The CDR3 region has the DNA TGTGCCAGCAGCCGCGGGACAGGGGGCCCTGAAGCTTTCTTT.

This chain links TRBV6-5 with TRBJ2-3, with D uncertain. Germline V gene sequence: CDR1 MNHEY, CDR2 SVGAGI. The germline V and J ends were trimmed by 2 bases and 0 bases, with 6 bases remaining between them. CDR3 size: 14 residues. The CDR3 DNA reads TGTGCCAGCAGTTACGGCTCTAGCACAGATACGCAGTATTTT. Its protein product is CASSYGSSTDTQYF.

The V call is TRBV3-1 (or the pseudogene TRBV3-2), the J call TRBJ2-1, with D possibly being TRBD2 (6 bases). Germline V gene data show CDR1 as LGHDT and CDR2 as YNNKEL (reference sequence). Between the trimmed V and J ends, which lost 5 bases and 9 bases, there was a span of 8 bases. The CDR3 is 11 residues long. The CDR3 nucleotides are TGTGCCAGCAGCTCACTAGCTGAGCAGTTCTTC. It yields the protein CASSSLAEQFF.

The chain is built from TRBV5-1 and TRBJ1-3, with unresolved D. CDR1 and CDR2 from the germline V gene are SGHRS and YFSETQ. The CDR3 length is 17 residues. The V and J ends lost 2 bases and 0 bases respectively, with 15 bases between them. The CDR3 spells CASSFGEGPYSGNTIYF. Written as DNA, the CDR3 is TGCGCCAGCAGCTTTGGAGAGGGCCCTTACTCTGGAAACACCATATATTTT.

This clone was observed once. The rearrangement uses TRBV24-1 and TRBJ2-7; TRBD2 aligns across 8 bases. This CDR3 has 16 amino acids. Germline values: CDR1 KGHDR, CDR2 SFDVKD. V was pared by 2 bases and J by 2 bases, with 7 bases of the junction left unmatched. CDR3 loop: CATSDSKRGKTYEQYF. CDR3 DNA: TGTGCCACCAGTGATTCTAAGCGGGGGAAGACCTACGAGCAGTACTTC.